Sequencing of this TCR beta chain was carried out in a study of blood T cell repertoires in COVID-19. Overall study: Collection of acute and convalescent COVID-19 samples took place in the United States, Italy and Spain. In each case, the material was cDNA or gDNA derived from T cells, B-cell-depleted T cells, or PBMCs.

Profiled with immunoSEQ multiplex PCR; TCRdb holds only in-frame clones, not every one. The repertoire holds about 150,000 clones, with approximately 85% as singletons. The CDR3 is made up of 12 amino acids. With 5 bases removed from V and 8 bases from J, the gap between germline ends came to 15 bases. The germline V gene has CDR1 SQVTM and CDR2 ANQGSEA. The specimen sequenced was peripheral blood. This chain joins TRBV29-1 and TRBJ1-1; maybe TRBD1 (5 bases). The clonotype comes from a man aged 55 to 70 with COVID-19, enrolled during active disease. This CDR3 reads CSVYSGTGEAFF. CDR3 DNA: TGCAGCGTTTACTCCGGGACTGGGGAAGCTTTCTTT.